A selection of T cell receptor beta chains follows, all from one sample in a study of regulatory T cells in long-lasting Graves disease. A single record per CDR3 protein comes from TCRdb applying MiXCR to the multiplex PCR reads. The table lists under 500,000 distinct CDR3 sequences, 20% of them singletons. Material: peripheral blood mononuclear cells (PBMCs), obtained when the disease was refractory, from a patient treated with antithyroid drugs. Receptors were obtained from a female donor with Graves disease. Both conserved end residues are part of each CDR3. The D gene is left open where the match is weak. Clone size is shown for a subset of rows, as once, few, many or a class of expanded clone.

TRBD2,TRBV9,TRBJ2-5,NA,CAGSVDGTGGEETQYF,TGTGCCGGCAGCGTAGATGGAACGGGAGGGGAAGAGACCCAGTACTTC
NA,TRBV28,TRBJ1-2,many,CASSHPIRGGGYTF,TGTGCCAGCAGTCACCCCATTCGAGGTGGCGGCTACACCTTC
TRBD1,TRBV12-3/TRBV12-4,TRBJ2-2,NA,CASSTFTGGAGTGELFF,TGTGCCAGCAGTACGTTTACAGGGGGCGCTGGAACCGGGGAGCTGTTTTTT
NA,TRBV7-3,TRBJ2-1,few,CASSLPGENEQFF,TGTGCCAGCAGCTTACCGGGGGAGAATGAGCAGTTCTTC
TRBD1,TRBV12-5,TRBJ2-5,many,CASGLAGTGPRETQYF,TGTGCTAGTGGTTTGGCCGGGACAGGCCCCCGAGAGACCCAGTACTTC
TRBD2,TRBV20-1,TRBJ2-5,few,CSAGGLAGVKTQYF,TGCAGTGCGGGCGGACTAGCGGGAGTGAAGACCCAGTACTTC
TRBD1,TRBV12-5,TRBJ1-2,NA,CASGQTARRGDGYTF,TGTGCTAGTGGTCAGACCGCCCGCAGGGGGGATGGCTACACCTTC
TRBD1,TRBV6-1,TRBJ1-2,NA,CASSPRDRGRRDLNYGYTF,TGTGCCAGCAGCCCCCGGGACAGGGGGCGACGAGACCTTAACTATGGCTACACCTTC
NA,TRBV7-6,TRBJ1-2,NA,CASSPWGSPLYGYTF,TGTGCCAGCAGCCCTTGGGGTTCGCCCCTCTATGGCTACACCTTC
NA,TRBV11-2,TRBJ1-6,NA,CASRRPGLNSPLHF,TGTGCCAGCAGACGCCCGGGCCTGAATTCACCCCTCCACTTT